This TCR beta chain is drawn from a study of identical twins. Study findings and constraints: Findings came from cross-sectional statistics, without long-term follow-up of donors.

TCRdb re-called the 5' RACE reads with MiXCR, one entry per CDR3 protein. The data show some 270,000 distinct CDR3 sequences, with about 8% seen just once and 3% to 3.5% held by the top ten. Deletions cut 0 bases from V and 8 bases from J, with 6 bases between. There are 12 residues in the CDR3. Germline CDR1 is PRHDT and CDR2 is FYEKMQ (reference sequence). Healthy Caucasians alone served as donors. Regarding this clonotype: Its antigen is not known.

Another study also made use of these data, one on yellow fever vaccine responses in identical twins.

The sequenced sample consisted of CD8+ T cells sorted from blood. This receptor was obtained from a woman aged 18-30 years in good health. The V and J genes are TRBV13 and TRBJ2-3, with D unresolved. Here the CDR3 reads CASSLGLSTQYF. CDR3 coding DNA: TGTGCCAGCAGCTTAGGCCTTAGTACGCAGTATTTT. Complete variable domain (other parts from reference TRBV13 and TRBJ2-3): AAGVIQSPRHLIKEKRETATLKCYPIPRHDTVYWYQQGPGQDPQFLISFYEKMQSDKGSIPDRFSAQQFSDYHSELNMSSLELGDSALYFCASSLGLSTQYFGPGTRLTVL.